These 10 T cell receptor beta chains were sequenced from one sample in a study of OX40 agonist ivuxolimab in advanced cancers. The data were produced by immunoSEQ multiplex PCR, yet TCRdb's version contains in-frame clones alone and is incomplete. The sample lists about 64,000 clones, about 88% occurring once. The specimen comprised CD4+ or CD8+ T cells sorted from blood, sampled in a trial of the OX40 agonist ivuxolimab. The source is an adult with an advanced solid tumor such as melanoma, head and neck, liver or kidney cancer.

CDR3 amino acids: CASSFLQGSRWEQYF. CDR3 bases: TGTGCCAGCAGTTTTCTTCAGGGATCGAGGTGGGAGCAGTACTTC. The chain joins TRBV27 to TRBJ2-7; TRBD1 is a possible D gene (5 bases). CDR3 length: 15 amino acids. V was trimmed by 3 bases and J by 7 bases, leaving 19 bases between them. Per germline, CDR1 MNHEY and CDR2 SMNVEV (reference sequence).

This clone was picked up a small number of times. The chain combines TRBV27 with TRBJ1-2; a possible D gene is TRBD1 (6 bases). CDR3 length: 13 amino acids. Trimming took off 2 bases at V and 4 bases at J, with 8 bases between the two ends. The germline CDR1 and CDR2 sequences are MNHEY and SMNVEV (reference sequence). The CDR3 spells CASSLGTSYGYTF. The CDR3 DNA is TGTGCCAGCAGTTTAGGGACATCCTATGGCTACACCTTC.

CDR3 amino acids: CASSFGTGGVYGYTF. In DNA, the CDR3 is TGTGCCAGCAGCTTCGGGACAGGGGGCGTCTATGGCTACACCTTC. The genes are TRBV9 and TRBJ1-2; 12 bases line up with TRBD1. The CDR3 spans 15 residues. Per the germline V gene, CDR1 is SGDLS and CDR2 is YYNGEE. The junction had 5 bases not matched to a gene; V was cut back by 4 bases and J by 4 bases.

The chain recombines TRBV7-2 with TRBJ1-3, with D unresolved. Germline CDR1 reads SGHTA; CDR2 reads FQGNSA. V was cut by 4 bases and J by 0 bases, with 10 bases left in between. The CDR3 loop spans 15 amino acids. The chain's CDR3 is CASSSGPSSGNTIYF. The CDR3 region has the DNA TGTGCCAGCAGCTCCGGGCCCTCCTCTGGAAACACCATATATTTT.

Here the CDR3 reads CASSYRQGATYGYTF. CDR3 nucleotide sequence: TGTGCCAGCAGCTATCGACAGGGGGCGACCTATGGCTACACCTTC. The chain combines TRBV5-5 with TRBJ1-2; 10 bases line up with TRBD1. The length of the CDR3 is 15 residues. V lost 3 bases, J lost 4 bases, and 6 bases stayed unmatched. Germline-derived CDR1 and CDR2 are SGHKS and YYEKEE (reference sequence).

This rearrangement joins TRBV19 to TRBJ2-7; 16 bases agree with TRBD2. Germline V CDR1 and CDR2: LNHDA, SQIVND (reference sequence). The trim removed 3 bases at V and 2 bases at J, leaving 4 bases unmatched. The CDR3 extends over 17 amino acids. The CDR3 loop is CASSIGGTSGRAYEQYF. In DNA, the CDR3 is TGTGCCAGTAGTATTGGCGGGACTAGCGGGAGGGCCTACGAGCAGTACTTC.

The chain joins TRBV5-1 to TRBJ1-5, with D unresolved. The V end was cut by 1 base, the J end by 3 bases, with 8 bases between. CDR3 size: 14 residues. Germline CDR1 SGHRS, CDR2 YFSETQ. CDR3 sequence reads: CASSLSDPNQPQHF. Here the CDR3 DNA reads TGCGCCAGCAGCTTGAGTGACCCCAATCAGCCCCAGCATTTT. Combining the CDR3 with reference TRBV5-1 and TRBJ1-5 gives the whole variable domain KAGVTQTPRYLIKTRGQQVTLSCSPISGHRSVSWYQQTPGQGLQFLFEYFSETQRNKGNFPGRFSGRQFSNSRSEMNVSTLELGDSALYLCASSLSDPNQPQHFGDGTRLSIL.

The rearrangement joins TRBV5-4 to TRBJ2-5, with 16 positions matching TRBD2. Germline loops: CDR1 SGHNT, CDR2 YYREEE (reference sequence). Trimming removed 5 bases from V and 4 bases from J; junction bases left unmatched: 8. The CDR3 runs 17 residues. The CDR3 reads CASRRGLAGGPGETQYF. The CDR3 nucleotides are TGTGCCAGCAGACGGGGACTAGCGGGAGGGCCGGGAGAGACCCAGTACTTC.

The chain employs TRBV5-4 and TRBJ2-7, with 7 bases lining up with TRBD2. Germline CDR1 SGHNT, CDR2 YYREEE (reference sequence). There are 16 residues in the CDR3. V dropped 0 bases and J dropped 7; count of bases not matched to a gene: 13. The CDR3: CASSLGGGSPLGEQYF. The CDR3 nucleotides read TGTGCCAGCAGCTTGGGAGGCGGGAGCCCTCTGGGGGAGCAGTACTTC.

Written as DNA, the CDR3 is TGTGCCAGCAGATGGATATCTGGAAACACCATATATTTT. Translating gives CASRWISGNTIYF. This chain joins TRBV28 and TRBJ1-3; D not certain. In germline, CDR1 is MDHEN, CDR2 SYDVKM. V shed 6 bases and J shed 1 base, with 7 bases lying between them. This CDR3 contains 13 residues.